This T cell receptor beta chain derives from a study of neurological immune-mediated disorders. Whole-study results and caveats: Phylogenetic grouping placed 18 of 34 multiple sclerosis patients' repertoires in one related-CDR3 cluster, a possible signature.

The cDNA was generated by 5'RACE with 10-nucleotide random UMIs. TCRdb analysed the 5' RACE reads with MiXCR anew, one entry per CDR3 protein. Altogether 65,000 to 85,000 distinct CDR3 sequences are present, more than 3% being singletons, with the ten largest covering around 5.5%. This CDR3 region has 11 residues. V was cut by 10 bases and J by 4 bases, with 8 bases left in between. Germline V gives CDR1 MNHEY, CDR2 SVGAGI. This clonotype was detected many times. Antigen: not known. Input material: PBMCs. The sequence came from a woman between 50 and 59 years old with multiple sclerosis. This chain connects TRBV6-5 to TRBJ2-1; no clear D. The CDR3 DNA follows: TGTGCCACCTCAAGGTACAATGAGCAGTTCTTC. This codes for CATSRYNEQFF.